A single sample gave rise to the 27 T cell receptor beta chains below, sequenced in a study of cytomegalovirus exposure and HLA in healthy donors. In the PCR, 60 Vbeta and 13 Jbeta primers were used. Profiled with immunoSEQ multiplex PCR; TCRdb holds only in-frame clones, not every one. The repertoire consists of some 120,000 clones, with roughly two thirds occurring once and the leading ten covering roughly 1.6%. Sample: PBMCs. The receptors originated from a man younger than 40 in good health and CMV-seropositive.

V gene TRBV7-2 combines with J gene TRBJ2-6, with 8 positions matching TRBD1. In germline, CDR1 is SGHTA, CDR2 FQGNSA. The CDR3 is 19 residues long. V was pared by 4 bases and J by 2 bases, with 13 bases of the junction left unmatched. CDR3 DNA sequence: TGTGCCAGCAGCTCCGCCTCAAGACAGGGGCCCACTGGGGCCAACGTCCTGACTTTC. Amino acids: CASSSASRQGPTGANVLTF.

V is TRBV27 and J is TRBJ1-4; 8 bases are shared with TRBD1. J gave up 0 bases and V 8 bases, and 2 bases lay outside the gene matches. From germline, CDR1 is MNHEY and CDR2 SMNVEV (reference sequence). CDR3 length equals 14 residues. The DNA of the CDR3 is TGTGCCAGCGGACAGGGCACAACTAATGAAAAACTGTTTTTT. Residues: CASGQGTTNEKLFF.

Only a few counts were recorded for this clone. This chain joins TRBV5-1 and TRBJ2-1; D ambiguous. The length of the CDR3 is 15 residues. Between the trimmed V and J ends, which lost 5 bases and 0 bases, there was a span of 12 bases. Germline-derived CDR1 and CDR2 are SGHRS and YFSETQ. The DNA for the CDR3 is TGCGCCAGCAGTCCCGGCGGAAGCTCCTACAATGAGCAGTTCTTC. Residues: CASSPGGSSYNEQFF.

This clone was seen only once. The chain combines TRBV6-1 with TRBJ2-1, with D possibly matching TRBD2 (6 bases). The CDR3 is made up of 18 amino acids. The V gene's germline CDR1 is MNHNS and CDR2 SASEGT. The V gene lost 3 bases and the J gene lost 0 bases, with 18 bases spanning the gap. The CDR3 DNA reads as TGTGCCAGCAGTGAGATTCGGTGGGGGGAGTTCTCCTACAATGAGCAGTTCTTC. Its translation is CASSEIRWGEFSYNEQFF.

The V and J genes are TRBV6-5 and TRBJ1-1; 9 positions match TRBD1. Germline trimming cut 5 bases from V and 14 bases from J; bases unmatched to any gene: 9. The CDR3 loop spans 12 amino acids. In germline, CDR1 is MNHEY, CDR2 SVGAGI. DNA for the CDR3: TGTGCCAGCAGTCGATGGACAGGGGAATACTTCTTT. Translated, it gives CASSRWTGEYFF.

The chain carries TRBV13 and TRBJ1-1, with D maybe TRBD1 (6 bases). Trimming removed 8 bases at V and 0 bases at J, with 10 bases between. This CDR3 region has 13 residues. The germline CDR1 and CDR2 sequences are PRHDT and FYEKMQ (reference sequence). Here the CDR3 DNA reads TGTGCCAGCGTACAGGGCTTGAACACTGAAGCTTTCTTT. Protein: CASVQGLNTEAFF.

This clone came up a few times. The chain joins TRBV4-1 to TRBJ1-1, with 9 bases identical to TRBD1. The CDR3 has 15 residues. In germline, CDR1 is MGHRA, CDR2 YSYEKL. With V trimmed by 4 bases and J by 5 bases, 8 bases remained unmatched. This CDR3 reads CASSRLQGAGTEAFF. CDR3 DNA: TGCGCCAGCAGCCGGCTACAGGGGGCCGGGACTGAAGCTTTCTTT.

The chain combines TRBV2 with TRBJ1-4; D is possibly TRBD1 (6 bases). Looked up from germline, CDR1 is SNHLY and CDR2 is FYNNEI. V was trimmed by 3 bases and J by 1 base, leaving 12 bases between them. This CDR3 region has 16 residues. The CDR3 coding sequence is TGTGCCAGCAGTGACCTTCCAGGGGTAACTAATGAAAAACTGTTTTTT. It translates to CASSDLPGVTNEKLFF.

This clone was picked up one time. The CDR3 DNA is TGTGCCAGCAGCCCCAGACCGCGGGAGAGGTACAATGAGCAGTTCTTC. This sequence encodes CASSPRPRERYNEQFF. The chain uses TRBV9 and TRBJ2-1, with 7 bases that match TRBD2. The CDR3 is 16 residues long. Germline V gene sequence: CDR1 SGDLS, CDR2 YYNGEE. The trim removed 4 bases at V and 4 bases at J, leaving 11 bases unmatched.

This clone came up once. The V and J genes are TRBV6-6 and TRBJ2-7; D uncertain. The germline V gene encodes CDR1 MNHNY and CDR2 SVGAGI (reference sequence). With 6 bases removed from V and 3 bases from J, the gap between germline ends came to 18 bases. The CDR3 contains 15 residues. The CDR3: CASRRDSQTNYEQYF. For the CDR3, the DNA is TGTGCCAGCAGACGTGACTCTCAAACAAACTACGAGCAGTACTTC.

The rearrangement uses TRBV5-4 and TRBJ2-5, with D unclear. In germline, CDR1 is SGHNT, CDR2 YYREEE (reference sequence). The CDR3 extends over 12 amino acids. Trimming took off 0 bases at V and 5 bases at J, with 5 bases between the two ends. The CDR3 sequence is CASSLDRETQYF. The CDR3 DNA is TGTGCCAGCAGCTTGGACCGGGAGACCCAGTACTTC. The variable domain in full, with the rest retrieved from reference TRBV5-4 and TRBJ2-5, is ETGVTQSPTHLIKTRGQQVTLRCSSQSGHNTVSWYQQALGQGPQFIFQYYREEENGRGNFPPRFSGLQFPNYSSELNVNALELDDSALYLCASSLDRETQYFGPGTRLLVL.

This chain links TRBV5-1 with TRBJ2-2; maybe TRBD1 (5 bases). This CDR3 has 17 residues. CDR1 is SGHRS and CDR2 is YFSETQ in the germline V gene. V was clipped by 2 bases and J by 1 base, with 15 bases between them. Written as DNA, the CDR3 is TGCGCCAGCAGCTTAAAGGATGGACATCTGAACACCGGGGAGCTGTTTTTT. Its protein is CASSLKDGHLNTGELFF.

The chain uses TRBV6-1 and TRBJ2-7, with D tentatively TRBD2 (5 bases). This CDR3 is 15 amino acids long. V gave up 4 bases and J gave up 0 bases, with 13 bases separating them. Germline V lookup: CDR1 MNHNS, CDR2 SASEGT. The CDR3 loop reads CASSGRSGNSYEQYF. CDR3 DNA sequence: TGTGCCAGCAGTGGTAGATCCGGGAACTCCTACGAGCAGTACTTC.

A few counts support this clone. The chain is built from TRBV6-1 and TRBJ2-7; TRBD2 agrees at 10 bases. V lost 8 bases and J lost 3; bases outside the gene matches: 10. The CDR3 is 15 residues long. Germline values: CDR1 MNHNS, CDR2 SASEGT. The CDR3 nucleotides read TGTGCCAGCCAGACTAGCGGGCGAATAAACTACGAGCAGTACTTC. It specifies CASQTSGRINYEQYF.

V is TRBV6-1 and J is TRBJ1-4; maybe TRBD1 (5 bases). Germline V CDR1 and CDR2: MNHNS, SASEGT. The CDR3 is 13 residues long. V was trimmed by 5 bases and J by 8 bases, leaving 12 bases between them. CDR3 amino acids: CASSLGGEEKLFF. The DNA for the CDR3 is TGTGCCAGCAGTCTCGGAGGGGAGGAAAAACTGTTTTTT.

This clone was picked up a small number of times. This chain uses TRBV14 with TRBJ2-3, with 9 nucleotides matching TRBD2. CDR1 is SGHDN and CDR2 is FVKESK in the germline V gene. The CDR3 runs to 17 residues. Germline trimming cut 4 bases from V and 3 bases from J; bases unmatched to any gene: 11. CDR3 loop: CASSLHLAGRGTDTQYF. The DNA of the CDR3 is TGTGCCAGCAGCCTTCATCTAGCGGGACGTGGGACAGATACGCAGTATTTT. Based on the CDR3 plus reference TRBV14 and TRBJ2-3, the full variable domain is EAGVTQFPSHSVIEKGQTVTLRCDPISGHDNLYWYRRVMGKEIKFLLHFVKESKQDESGMPNNRFLAERTGGTYSTLKVQPAELEDSGVYFCASSLHLAGRGTDTQYFGPGTRLTVL.

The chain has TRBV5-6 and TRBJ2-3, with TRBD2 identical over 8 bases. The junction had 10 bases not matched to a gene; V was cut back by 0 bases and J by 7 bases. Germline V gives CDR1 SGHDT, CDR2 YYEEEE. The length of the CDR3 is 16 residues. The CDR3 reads CASSLDPSGGLNTQYF. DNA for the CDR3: TGTGCCAGCAGCTTGGATCCGAGCGGGGGTTTAAATACGCAGTATTTT.

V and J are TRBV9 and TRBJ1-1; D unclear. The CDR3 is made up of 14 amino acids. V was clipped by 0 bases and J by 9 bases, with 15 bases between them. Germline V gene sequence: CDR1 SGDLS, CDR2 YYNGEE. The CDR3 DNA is TGTGCCAGCAGCGTAGAAGGACGACTAGGTAAAGCTTTCTTT. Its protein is CASSVEGRLGKAFF.

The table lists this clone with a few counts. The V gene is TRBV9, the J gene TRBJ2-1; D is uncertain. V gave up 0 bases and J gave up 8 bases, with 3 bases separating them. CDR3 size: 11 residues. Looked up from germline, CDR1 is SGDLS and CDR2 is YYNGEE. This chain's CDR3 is CASSVAYEQFF. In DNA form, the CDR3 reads TGTGCCAGCAGCGTAGCTTATGAGCAGTTCTTC.

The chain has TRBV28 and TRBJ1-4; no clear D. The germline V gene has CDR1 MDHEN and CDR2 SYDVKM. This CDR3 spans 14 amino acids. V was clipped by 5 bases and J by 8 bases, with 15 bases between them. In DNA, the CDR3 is TGTGCCAGCAGTCGATCGAGGAATGAAGAAAAACTGTTTTTT. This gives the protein CASSRSRNEEKLFF.

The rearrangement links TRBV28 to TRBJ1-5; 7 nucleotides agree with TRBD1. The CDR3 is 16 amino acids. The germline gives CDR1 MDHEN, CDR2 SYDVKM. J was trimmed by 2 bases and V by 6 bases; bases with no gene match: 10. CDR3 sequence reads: CASRNIRDRRNQPQHF. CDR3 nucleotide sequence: TGTGCCAGCAGAAACATCCGGGACAGACGCAATCAGCCCCAGCATTTT.

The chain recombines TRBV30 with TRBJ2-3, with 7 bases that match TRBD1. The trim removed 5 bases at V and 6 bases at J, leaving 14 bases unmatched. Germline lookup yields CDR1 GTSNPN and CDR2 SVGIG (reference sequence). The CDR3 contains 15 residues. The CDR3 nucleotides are TGTGCCTGGGGCAGAGGGACAGCCGTTCGGGATACGCAGTATTTT. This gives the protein CAWGRGTAVRDTQYF. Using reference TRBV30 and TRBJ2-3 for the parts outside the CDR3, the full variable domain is SQTIHQWPATLVQPVGSPLSLECTVEGTSNPNLYWYRQAAGRGLQLLFYSVGIGQISSEVPQNLSASRPQDRQFILSSKKLLLSDSGFYLCAWGRGTAVRDTQYFGPGTRLTVL.

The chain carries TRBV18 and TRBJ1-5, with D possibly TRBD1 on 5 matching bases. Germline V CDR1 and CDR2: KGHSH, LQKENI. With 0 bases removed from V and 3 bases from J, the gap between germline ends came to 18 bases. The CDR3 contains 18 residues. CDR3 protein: CASSPPLPKQGYNQPQHF. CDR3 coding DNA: TGTGCCAGCTCACCACCTTTGCCAAAGCAGGGCTACAATCAGCCCCAGCATTTT.

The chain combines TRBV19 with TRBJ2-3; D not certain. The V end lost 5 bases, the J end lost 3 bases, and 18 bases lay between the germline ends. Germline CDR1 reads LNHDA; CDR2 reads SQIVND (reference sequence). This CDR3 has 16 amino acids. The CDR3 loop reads CASSLGHRGWTDTQYF. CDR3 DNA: TGTGCCAGTAGTTTAGGGCACCGCGGATGGACAGATACGCAGTATTTT. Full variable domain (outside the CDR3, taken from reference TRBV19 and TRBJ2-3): DGGITQSPKYLFRKEGQNVTLSCEQNLNHDAMYWYRQDPGQGLRLIYYSQIVNDFQKGDIAEGYSVSREKKESFPLTVTSAQKNPTAFYLCASSLGHRGWTDTQYFGPGTRLTVL.

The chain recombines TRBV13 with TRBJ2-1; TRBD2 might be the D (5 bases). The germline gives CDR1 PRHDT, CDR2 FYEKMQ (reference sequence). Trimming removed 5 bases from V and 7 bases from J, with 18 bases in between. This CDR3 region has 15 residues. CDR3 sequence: CASSPTSFGLNEQFF. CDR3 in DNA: TGTGCCAGCAGCCCTACTAGTTTCGGCCTGAATGAGCAGTTCTTC.

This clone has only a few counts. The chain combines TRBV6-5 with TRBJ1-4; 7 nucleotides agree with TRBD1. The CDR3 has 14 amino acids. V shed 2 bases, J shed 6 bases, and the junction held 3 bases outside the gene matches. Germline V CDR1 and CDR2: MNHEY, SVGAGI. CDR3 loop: CASSYGQAYEKLFF. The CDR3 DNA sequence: TGTGCCAGCAGTTACGGACAGGCTTATGAAAAACTGTTTTTT.

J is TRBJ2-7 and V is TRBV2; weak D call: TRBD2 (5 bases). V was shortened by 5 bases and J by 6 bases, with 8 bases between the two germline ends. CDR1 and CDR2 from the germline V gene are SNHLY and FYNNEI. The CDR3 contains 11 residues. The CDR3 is CASSQSGEQYF. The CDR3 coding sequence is TGTGCCAGCAGTCAAAGCGGCGAGCAGTACTTC.